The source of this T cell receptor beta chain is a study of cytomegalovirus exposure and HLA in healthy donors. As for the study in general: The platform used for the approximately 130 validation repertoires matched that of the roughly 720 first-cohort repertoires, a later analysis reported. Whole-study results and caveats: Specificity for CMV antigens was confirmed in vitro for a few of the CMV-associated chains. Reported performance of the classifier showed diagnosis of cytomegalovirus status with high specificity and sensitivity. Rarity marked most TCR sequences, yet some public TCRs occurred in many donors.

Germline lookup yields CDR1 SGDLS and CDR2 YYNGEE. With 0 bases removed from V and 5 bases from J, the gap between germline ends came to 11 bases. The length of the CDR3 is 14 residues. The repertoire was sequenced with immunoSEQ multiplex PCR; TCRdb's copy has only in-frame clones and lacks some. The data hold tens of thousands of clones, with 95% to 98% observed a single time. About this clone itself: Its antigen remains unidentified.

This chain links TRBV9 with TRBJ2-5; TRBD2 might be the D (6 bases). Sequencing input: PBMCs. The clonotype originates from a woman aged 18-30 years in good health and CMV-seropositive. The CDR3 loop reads CASSVGGGVETQYF. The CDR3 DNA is TGTGCCAGCAGCGTAGGGGGCGGGGTGGAGACCCAGTACTTC.